The 5 T cell receptor beta chains below all came from one sample that was sequenced in a study of T-cell memory formation after mild COVID-19. Using its own MiXCR run on the 5' RACE reads, TCRdb lists one record per CDR3 protein. The sample has about 400,000 distinct CDR3 sequences, about 16% seen once; the top ten hold roughly 21%. The sequenced sample consisted of PBMCs or a T cell subset sorted from them (not recorded which). The source is a man aged 18 to 29 who had mild COVID-19 (a few samples of this study predate the infection). Cell type and time point are not known.

This clonotype was counted between two and nine times. The chain has TRBV29-1 and TRBJ1-1; D uncertain. V dropped 6 bases and J dropped 6 bases, with 5 bases sitting between them. Germline V gives CDR1 SQVTM, CDR2 ANQGSEA. The CDR3 sequence is 9 residues long. The CDR3 loop is CSVGPEAFF. DNA for the CDR3: TGCAGCGTAGGACCTGAAGCTTTCTTT.

The chain combines TRBV12-3 or TRBV12-4 with TRBJ2-7; 8 bases match TRBD2. This CDR3 is built from 13 residues. The V and J ends lost 8 bases and 3 bases, in that order; junction bases with no gene match: 6. The CDR3 DNA follows: TGTGCCAGCGCCTCCGGGGGGGACTACGAGCAGTACTTC. This codes for CASASGGDYEQYF.

This clonotype was observed a few times. The chain links TRBV27 to TRBJ2-3; possibly TRBD1 for D (6 bases). This CDR3 spans 14 amino acids. V lost 5 bases, J lost 7 bases, and 16 bases lay in between. Per the germline V gene, CDR1 is MNHEY and CDR2 is SMNVEV (reference sequence). As DNA, the CDR3 is TGTGCCAGCAGTCCCCAGGGGCTATCCCATACGCAGTATTTT. This sequence encodes CASSPQGLSHTQYF.

Of note for this clonotype: One junction end disagrees with the germline gene, perhaps due to a read error. The V gene is TRBV19, the J gene TRBJ1-1, with D perhaps matching TRBD1 (5 bases). This CDR3 region has 14 residues. Germline CDR1 and CDR2: LNHDA and SQIVND (reference sequence). In DNA, the CDR3 is TGTGCCAGTACCGTCGGGGGAATGAACAATGAAGCTTTCTTT. It codes for CASTVGGMNNEAFF.

This clonotype occurred a few times. The chain joins TRBV20-1 to TRBJ2-6, with D maybe TRBD1 (5 bases). Germline V gives CDR1 DFQATT, CDR2 SNEGSKA (reference sequence). This CDR3 is built from 15 residues. Trimming pared 6 bases from V and 0 bases from J, leaving 12 bases between. The CDR3 bases are TGCAGTGCAGCCGACAGATACTCTGGGGCCAACGTCCTGACTTTC. The encoded protein is CSAADRYSGANVLTF.